This passage covers 8 T cell receptor beta chains from one sample sequenced in a study of cytomegalovirus exposure and HLA in healthy donors (dated by TCRdb to the late 2010s). Library preparation used the immunoSEQ multiplex PCR assay. A mixture of 60 forward primers for TCR Vbeta segments and 13 reverse primers for TCR Jbeta segments was used in the multiplex PCR. This is the immuneACCESS table as TCRdb keeps it, with only in-frame sequences that have V and J called. A part of the clones is gone; compared with another copy, unresolved V genes explain less than half, and the rest is unexplained. The sample table shows about 150,000 clones, and 65% to 80% are seen once. Approximately 2.8% of the sample is held by the ten biggest clonotypes. The sequencing sample was made of PBMCs. These receptor sequences come from a man between 18 and 35 years old in good health and CMV-seronegative.

This chain links TRBV28 with TRBJ1-5; TRBD1 agrees at 7 bases. The V and J ends lost 3 bases and 8 bases, in that order; junction bases with no gene match: 7. CDR1 is MDHEN, CDR2 SYDVKM, per germline. CDR3 length equals 14 residues. The CDR3 DNA is TGTGCCAGCAGTTTCGCACAGGGGAGTGAGCCCCAGCATTTT. This gives the protein CASSFAQGSEPQHF. The full variable domain, with the rest looked up from reference TRBV28 and TRBJ1-5, is DVKVTQSSRYLVKRTGEKVFLECVQDMDHENMFWYRQDPGLGLRLIYFSYDVKMKEKGDIPEGYSVSREKKERFSLILESASTNQTSMYLCASSFAQGSEPQHFGDGTRLSIL.

The V and J genes are TRBV28 and TRBJ1-4; 8 nucleotides align to TRBD1. Germline V lookup: CDR1 MDHEN, CDR2 SYDVKM. The CDR3 is 14 amino acids. Trimming took 6 bases from V and 8 from J; bases not matched to a gene: 8. The CDR3 spells CASSGGYRGEKLFF. For the CDR3, the DNA is TGTGCCAGCAGCGGCGGCTACAGGGGGGAAAAACTGTTTTTT.

In its sample, this clone was seen once. The genes are TRBV19 and TRBJ1-4, with 8 bases identical to TRBD1. The CDR3 consists of 15 residues. The germline gives CDR1 LNHDA, CDR2 SQIVND (reference sequence). The trim removed 2 bases at V and 6 bases at J, leaving 5 bases unmatched. The CDR3 spells CASSIQGAEDEKLFF. CDR3 coding DNA: TGTGCCAGTAGTATACAGGGGGCTGAAGATGAAAAACTGTTTTTT.

The chain carries TRBV11-3 and TRBJ1-1; no definite D call. CDR3 size: 13 residues. V was clipped by 1 base and J by 0 bases, with 3 bases between them. CDR1 is SGHNT, CDR2 YENEEA, per germline. CDR3: CASSLVVNTEAFF. Here the CDR3 DNA reads TGTGCCAGCAGCTTAGTAGTGAACACTGAAGCTTTCTTT.

This clone was seen a few times. One end of the junction is discordant with germline, which a read error may explain. The V and J genes are TRBV7-8 and TRBJ2-7, with 9 bases lining up with TRBD1. The CDR3 covers 15 residues. CDR1 SGHVS and CDR2 FQNEAQ come from the germline V gene. This CDR3 reads CASSPPWTGAYGQYF. DNA of the CDR3: TGTGCCAGCAGCCCCCCCTGGACAGGGGCGTACGGGCAGTACTTC. The whole variable domain, filled in from reference TRBV7-8 and TRBJ2-7, reads GAGVSQSPRYKVAKRGQDVALRCDPISGHVSLFWYQQALGQGPEFLTYFQNEAQLDKSGLPSDRFFAERPEGSVSTLKIQRTQQEDSAVYLCASSPPWTGAYGQYFGPGTRLTVT.

The CDR3 region has the DNA TGTGCCAGCAGTAGGACTAGCGGGGGGGCCCGCACAGATACGCAGTATTTT. Its translation is CASSRTSGGARTDTQYF. J is TRBJ2-3 and V is TRBV2; 15 positions match TRBD2. V dropped 5 bases and J dropped 1; count of bases not matched to a gene: 4. CDR3 length: 17 residues. Germline assignment: CDR1 SNHLY and CDR2 FYNNEI.

The CDR3 nucleotides read TGCGCCAGCAGCCCTATGGGGACAGGGACCGGGGAGCTGTTTTTT. Protein: CASSPMGTGTGELFF. V usage is TRBV5-1 and J usage is TRBJ2-2; 9 bases fit TRBD1. Germline V gene lookup returns CDR1 SGHRS and CDR2 YFSETQ. The length of the CDR3 is 15 residues. Trimming took 4 bases from V and 5 from J; bases not matched to a gene: 6.

The chain recombines TRBV5-6 with TRBJ1-1; D is uncertain. The length of the CDR3 is 14 residues. From germline, CDR1 is SGHDT and CDR2 YYEEEE. Trimming left V 3 bases short and J 4 bases short, with 13 bases between. DNA for the CDR3: TGTGCCAGCAGCTCCCGATTTAGAGGCACTGAAGCTTTCTTT. This codes for CASSSRFRGTEAFF.